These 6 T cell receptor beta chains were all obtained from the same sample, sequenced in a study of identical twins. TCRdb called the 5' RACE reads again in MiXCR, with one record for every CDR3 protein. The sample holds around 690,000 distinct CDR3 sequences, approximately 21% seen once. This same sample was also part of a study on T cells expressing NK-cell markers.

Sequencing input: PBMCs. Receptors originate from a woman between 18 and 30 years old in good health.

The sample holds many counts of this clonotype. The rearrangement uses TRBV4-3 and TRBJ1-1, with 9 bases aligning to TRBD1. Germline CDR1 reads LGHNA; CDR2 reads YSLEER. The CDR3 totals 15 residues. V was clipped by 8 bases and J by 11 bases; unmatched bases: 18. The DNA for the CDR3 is TGCGCCAGCTTACCGGGACAGGGAGATTTTCAGCTGGCTTTCTTT. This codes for CASLPGQGDFQLAFF.

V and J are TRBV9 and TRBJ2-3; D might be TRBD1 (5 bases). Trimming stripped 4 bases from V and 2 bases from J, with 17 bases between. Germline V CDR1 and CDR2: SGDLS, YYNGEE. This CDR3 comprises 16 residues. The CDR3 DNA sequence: TGTGCCAGCAGCCCCATAGGGGCCGCGAACACAGATACGCAGTATTTT. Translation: CASSPIGAANTDTQYF.

CDR3 sequence (DNA): TGCACCCGGGGGGATCCTACTGAGCAGTTCTTC. Its translation is CTRGDPTEQFF. The chain carries TRBV1 and TRBJ2-1; the listed D gene, TRBD1, was not tested against the DNA. TRBV1 is annotated as a pseudogene. CDR3 length: 11 residues.

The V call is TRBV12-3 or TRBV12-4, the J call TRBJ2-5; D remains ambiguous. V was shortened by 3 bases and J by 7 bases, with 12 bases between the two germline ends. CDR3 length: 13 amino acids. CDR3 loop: CASSFRKLGTQYF. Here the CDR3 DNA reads TGTGCCAGCAGTTTCCGGAAACTGGGGACCCAGTACTTC.

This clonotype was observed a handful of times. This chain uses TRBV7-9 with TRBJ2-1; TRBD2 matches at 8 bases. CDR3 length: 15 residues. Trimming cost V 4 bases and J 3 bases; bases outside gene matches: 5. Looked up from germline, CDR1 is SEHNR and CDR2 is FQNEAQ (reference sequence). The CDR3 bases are TGTGCCAGCAGCTATAGCGGGGACATCTACAATGAGCAGTTCTTC. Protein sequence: CASSYSGDIYNEQFF.

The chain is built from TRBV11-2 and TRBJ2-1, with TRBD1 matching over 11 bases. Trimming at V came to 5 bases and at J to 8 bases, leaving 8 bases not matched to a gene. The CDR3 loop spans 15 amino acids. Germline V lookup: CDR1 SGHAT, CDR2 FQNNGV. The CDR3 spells CASSGRDRGWYEQFF. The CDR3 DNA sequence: TGTGCCAGCAGCGGCCGGGACAGGGGGTGGTATGAGCAGTTCTTC.